The rows below give T cell receptor beta chains drawn from one sample of a study of T cell responses to AZD1222 COVID-19 vaccine. Sequencing used immunoSEQ multiplex PCR; TCRdb keeps in-frame clones, though not all of them. The sample holds just over 80,000 clones; about nine tenths are singletons and the top ten take around 5%. Material: peripheral blood, obtained on day 0 of AZD1222 vaccination. Receptor source: an adult in good health. Both conserved end residues are part of each CDR3. The D gene is left open where the match is weak. Expanded clones are given a class, and other clones once, few, many or no size at all.

J gene: TRBJ2-2
CDR3 length: 14
V gene: TRBV19
D gene: NA
clone size: NA
CDR3 protein: CASSYRVNTGELFF
CDR3 DNA: TGTGCCAGTAGTTACAGGGTTAACACCGGGGAGCTGTTTTTT

J gene: TRBJ1-3
CDR3 length: 14
V gene: TRBV7-3
D gene: NA
clone size: NA
CDR3 protein: CASSLGGPGNTIYF
CDR3 DNA: TGTGCCAGCAGCTTAGGGGGTCCGGGAAACACCATATATTTT

J gene: TRBJ2-1
CDR3 length: 12
V gene: TRBV5-8
D gene: TRBD2
clone size: NA
CDR3 protein: CASSLARGGQFF
CDR3 DNA: TGTGCCAGCAGCTTGGCGCGGGGGGGGCAGTTCTTC

J gene: TRBJ1-4
CDR3 length: 12
V gene: TRBV19
D gene: NA
clone size: few
CDR3 protein: CASSIGGKKLFF
CDR3 DNA: TGTGCCAGTAGTATTGGGGGGAAAAAACTGTTTTTT

J gene: TRBJ2-7
CDR3 length: 12
V gene: TRBV5-1
D gene: NA
clone size: NA
CDR3 protein: CASSLRPYEQYF
CDR3 DNA: TGCGCCAGCAGCTTAAGACCCTACGAGCAGTACTTC

J gene: TRBJ1-1
CDR3 length: 16
V gene: TRBV5-1
D gene: TRBD1
clone size: NA
CDR3 protein: CASSKGTGGYGTEAFF
CDR3 DNA: TGCGCCAGCAGCAAAGGGACAGGGGGTTACGGCACTGAAGCTTTCTTT

J gene: TRBJ1-2
CDR3 length: 15
V gene: TRBV10-3
D gene: TRBD1
clone size: NA
CDR3 protein: CAISTGGILTYGYTF
CDR3 DNA: TGTGCCATCAGTACAGGGGGCATCCTAACCTATGGCTACACCTTC

J gene: TRBJ1-2
CDR3 length: 16
V gene: TRBV18
D gene: NA
clone size: few
CDR3 protein: CASSPGTPPRGYGYTF
CDR3 DNA: TGTGCCAGCTCACCAGGGACACCCCCTCGGGGCTATGGCTACACCTTC

J gene: TRBJ2-7
CDR3 length: 16
V gene: TRBV3-1/TRBV3-2
D gene: NA
clone size: NA
CDR3 protein: CASSLREKRFTYEQYF
CDR3 DNA: TGTGCCAGCAGCCTCAGGGAAAAGCGGTTTACCTACGAGCAGTACTTC

J gene: TRBJ2-7
CDR3 length: 14
V gene: TRBV2
D gene: NA
clone size: NA
CDR3 protein: CASSRRDLGGEQYF
CDR3 DNA: TGTGCCAGCAGCCGGCGGGACTTAGGCGGCGAGCAGTACTTC

J gene: TRBJ2-3
CDR3 length: 14
V gene: TRBV27
D gene: NA
clone size: NA
CDR3 protein: CASSLQTSTDTQYF
CDR3 DNA: TGTGCCAGCAGCCTACAGACGAGCACAGATACGCAGTATTTT

J gene: TRBJ1-1
CDR3 length: 17
V gene: TRBV5-1
D gene: NA
clone size: once
CDR3 protein: CASSPGQSYNLNTEAFF
CDR3 DNA: TGCGCCAGCAGCCCCGGACAGTCCTATAATTTGAACACTGAAGCTTTCTTT

J gene: TRBJ1-4
CDR3 length: 16
V gene: TRBV10-3
D gene: NA
clone size: NA
CDR3 protein: CAISEPSGARNEKLFF
CDR3 DNA: TGTGCCATCAGTGAACCGTCGGGGGCCCGTAATGAAAAACTGTTTTTT

J gene: TRBJ2-3
CDR3 length: 12
V gene: TRBV28
D gene: NA
clone size: once
CDR3 protein: CASNGGLDTQYF
CDR3 DNA: TGTGCCAGCAACGGGGGACTGGATACGCAGTATTTT

J gene: TRBJ1-1
CDR3 length: 14
V gene: TRBV5-4
D gene: NA
clone size: NA
CDR3 protein: CASSARRLNTEAFF
CDR3 DNA: TGTGCCAGCAGCGCAAGACGGTTGAACACTGAAGCTTTCTTT

J gene: TRBJ1-6
CDR3 length: 14
V gene: TRBV2
D gene: NA
clone size: NA
CDR3 protein: CASIPDANPAPLHF
CDR3 DNA: TGTGCCAGCATTCCGGACGCCAATCCGGCACCCCTCCACTTT

J gene: TRBJ1-4
CDR3 length: 13
V gene: TRBV28
D gene: NA
clone size: NA
CDR3 protein: CASMEGLNEKLFF
CDR3 DNA: TGTGCCAGCATGGAGGGGTTAAATGAAAAACTGTTTTTT

J gene: TRBJ1-4
CDR3 length: 15
V gene: TRBV5-4
D gene: NA
clone size: NA
CDR3 protein: CASRPQPDGRGKLFF
CDR3 DNA: TGTGCCAGCAGACCCCAGCCGGATGGAAGGGGAAAACTGTTTTTT

J gene: TRBJ2-7
CDR3 length: 15
V gene: TRBV7-9
D gene: NA
clone size: NA
CDR3 protein: CASSPKNRGLHEQYF
CDR3 DNA: TGTGCCAGCAGCCCGAAGAATCGGGGTCTCCACGAGCAGTACTTC

J gene: TRBJ1-1
CDR3 length: 18
V gene: TRBV2
D gene: NA
clone size: NA
CDR3 protein: CARERTGGPASVNTEAFF
CDR3 DNA: TGTGCCAGAGAGAGAACCGGGGGCCCGGCGTCGGTGAACACTGAAGCTTTCTTT

J gene: TRBJ1-2
CDR3 length: 11
V gene: TRBV20-1
D gene: NA
clone size: once
CDR3 protein: CSAQTVSGYTF
CDR3 DNA: TGCAGTGCCCAGACGGTGTCAGGCTACACCTTC

J gene: TRBJ1-3
CDR3 length: 15
V gene: TRBV6-2/TRBV6-3
D gene: NA
clone size: NA
CDR3 protein: CASSYGQSSGNTIYF
CDR3 DNA: TGTGCCAGCAGTTATGGACAGAGCTCTGGAAACACCATATATTTT

J gene: TRBJ2-3
CDR3 length: 15
V gene: TRBV19
D gene: NA
clone size: NA
CDR3 protein: CASSMGSGGTDTQYF
CDR3 DNA: TGTGCCAGTAGTATGGGGAGCGGAGGCACAGATACGCAGTATTTT

J gene: TRBJ2-1
CDR3 length: 12
V gene: TRBV9
D gene: NA
clone size: NA
CDR3 protein: CASSPFSNEQFF
CDR3 DNA: TGTGCCAGCAGCCCCTTTTCTAATGAGCAGTTCTTC

J gene: TRBJ1-1
CDR3 length: 13
V gene: TRBV5-1
D gene: NA
clone size: NA
CDR3 protein: CASSLTGPTEAFF
CDR3 DNA: TGCGCCAGCAGCTTAACGGGCCCCACTGAAGCTTTCTTT

J gene: TRBJ1-6
CDR3 length: 15
V gene: TRBV4-2
D gene: NA
clone size: NA
CDR3 protein: CASSPGRTINSPLHF
CDR3 DNA: TGTGCCAGCAGCCCAGGCAGAACGATTAATTCACCCCTCCACTTT

J gene: TRBJ2-7
CDR3 length: 16
V gene: TRBV7-7
D gene: TRBD2
clone size: NA
CDR3 protein: CASSTRGGDCYYEQYF
CDR3 DNA: TGTGCCAGCAGCACACGGGGGGGAGACTGCTACTACGAGCAGTACTTC

J gene: TRBJ2-3
CDR3 length: 15
V gene: TRBV7-2
D gene: TRBD1
clone size: NA
CDR3 protein: CASSSPDRAADTQYF
CDR3 DNA: TGTGCCAGCAGCTCCCCAGACAGGGCCGCAGATACGCAGTATTTT

J gene: TRBJ2-1
CDR3 length: 15
V gene: TRBV28
D gene: NA
clone size: NA
CDR3 protein: CASSFSGGRLGEQFF
CDR3 DNA: TGTGCCAGCAGTTTCTCTGGGGGGCGTCTAGGTGAGCAGTTCTTC

J gene: TRBJ2-1
CDR3 length: 14
V gene: TRBV18
D gene: NA
clone size: NA
CDR3 protein: CASSLNRKYNEQFF
CDR3 DNA: TGTGCCAGCTCACTCAACAGGAAATACAATGAGCAGTTCTTC

J gene: TRBJ1-3
CDR3 length: 16
V gene: TRBV3-1/TRBV3-2
D gene: NA
clone size: NA
CDR3 protein: CASSQRAGASGNTIYF
CDR3 DNA: TGTGCCAGCAGCCAAAGGGCGGGGGCCTCGGGAAACACCATATATTTT

J gene: TRBJ2-7
CDR3 length: 15
V gene: TRBV28
D gene: TRBD2
clone size: once
CDR3 protein: CASRNLAGGVYEQYF
CDR3 DNA: TGTGCCAGCAGAAACCTAGCGGGGGGCGTCTACGAGCAGTACTTC

J gene: TRBJ1-4
CDR3 length: 11
V gene: TRBV12-3/TRBV12-4
D gene: NA
clone size: NA
CDR3 protein: CASSLNEKLFF
CDR3 DNA: TGTGCCAGCAGTTTAAATGAAAAACTGTTTTTT

J gene: TRBJ1-1
CDR3 length: 15
V gene: TRBV7-2
D gene: TRBD1
clone size: NA
CDR3 protein: CASSDWTGWFTEAFF
CDR3 DNA: TGTGCCAGCAGCGACTGGACAGGGTGGTTCACTGAAGCTTTCTTT

J gene: TRBJ2-7
CDR3 length: 20
V gene: TRBV4-1
D gene: NA
clone size: NA
CDR3 protein: CASSQNARGPARTGSYEQYF
CDR3 DNA: TGCGCCAGCAGCCAGAACGCAAGGGGACCAGCCCGAACTGGTTCCTACGAGCAGTACTTC

J gene: TRBJ2-2
CDR3 length: 13
V gene: TRBV10-1
D gene: NA
clone size: once
CDR3 protein: CASSDRGTGELFF
CDR3 DNA: TGCGCCAGCAGTGATCGGGGGACCGGGGAGCTGTTTTTT

J gene: TRBJ2-7
CDR3 length: 15
V gene: TRBV6-5
D gene: TRBD2
clone size: NA
CDR3 protein: CASSYQASGGYEQYF
CDR3 DNA: TGTGCCAGCAGTTACCAAGCTAGCGGGGGTTACGAGCAGTACTTC

J gene: TRBJ1-2
CDR3 length: 13
V gene: TRBV19
D gene: NA
clone size: few
CDR3 protein: CASSSGRSYGYTF
CDR3 DNA: TGTGCCAGTAGTAGCGGCAGGAGCTATGGCTACACCTTC

J gene: TRBJ2-5
CDR3 length: 12
V gene: TRBV6-5
D gene: TRBD1
clone size: NA
CDR3 protein: CASSTGGETQYF
CDR3 DNA: TGTGCCAGCAGTACAGGGGGAGAGACCCAGTACTTC

J gene: TRBJ2-1
CDR3 length: 15
V gene: TRBV5-6
D gene: TRBD1
clone size: NA
CDR3 protein: CASTSQTGGFYEQFF
CDR3 DNA: TGTGCCAGCACTTCCCAAACAGGGGGGTTCTATGAGCAGTTCTTC

J gene: TRBJ1-2
CDR3 length: 9
V gene: TRBV20-1
D gene: NA
clone size: NA
CDR3 protein: CSAERGYTF
CDR3 DNA: TGCAGTGCAGAGAGGGGCTACACCTTC

J gene: TRBJ1-2
CDR3 length: 12
V gene: TRBV6-5
D gene: NA
clone size: NA
CDR3 protein: CASSWDLIGYTF
CDR3 DNA: TGTGCCAGCAGTTGGGACTTGATTGGCTACACCTTC

J gene: TRBJ2-7
CDR3 length: 13
V gene: TRBV5-6
D gene: TRBD1
clone size: NA
CDR3 protein: CASSRQGSHEQYF
CDR3 DNA: TGTGCCAGCAGCAGACAGGGTAGCCACGAGCAGTACTTC

J gene: TRBJ2-1
CDR3 length: 17
V gene: TRBV3-1/TRBV3-2
D gene: NA
clone size: NA
CDR3 protein: CASSHHPGQGRFDEQFF
CDR3 DNA: TGTGCCAGCAGCCATCACCCCGGGCAGGGGCGCTTCGATGAGCAGTTCTTC

J gene: TRBJ1-1
CDR3 length: 13
V gene: TRBV7-3
D gene: NA
clone size: NA
CDR3 protein: CASSLNSNTEAFF
CDR3 DNA: TGTGCCAGCAGCTTAAACTCGAACACTGAAGCTTTCTTT

J gene: TRBJ1-1
CDR3 length: 15
V gene: TRBV11-2
D gene: NA
clone size: NA
CDR3 protein: CASSERKGVGTEAFF
CDR3 DNA: TGTGCCAGCAGCGAGAGGAAGGGAGTGGGCACTGAAGCTTTCTTT

J gene: TRBJ2-7
CDR3 length: 14
V gene: TRBV30
D gene: NA
clone size: NA
CDR3 protein: CAWSVGSAYYEQYF
CDR3 DNA: TGTGCCTGGAGTGTAGGGTCCGCCTACTACGAGCAGTACTTC

J gene: TRBJ1-1
CDR3 length: 15
V gene: TRBV5-5
D gene: TRBD1
clone size: NA
CDR3 protein: CASSRQGGLNTEAFF
CDR3 DNA: TGTGCCAGCAGCAGACAGGGGGGGCTGAACACTGAAGCTTTCTTT

J gene: TRBJ1-2
CDR3 length: 16
V gene: TRBV28
D gene: NA
clone size: NA
CDR3 protein: CASSFLVRSGRYGYTF
CDR3 DNA: TGTGCCAGCAGTTTCTTAGTACGTTCGGGACGTTATGGCTACACCTTC

J gene: TRBJ1-2
CDR3 length: 11
V gene: TRBV2
D gene: NA
clone size: NA
CDR3 protein: CASVRNYGYTF
CDR3 DNA: TGTGCCAGCGTCCGGAACTATGGCTACACCTTC